This T cell receptor beta chain was documented in a study of cytotoxic CD8 clonotypes in ibrutinib-treated CLL. Overall study: Once treatment had gone on for a median of 12 months, range 6 to 36, response samples were drawn. On average, each sample had roughly 260,000 productive templates and more than 85,000 productive rearrangements. General observations from the study: Treatment left the uncommon public clonotypes either contracted or stable in frequency.

CDR3 size: 15 residues. V was clipped by 6 bases and J by 4 bases, with 18 bases between them. The germline CDR1 and CDR2 sequences are SGHVS and FQNEAQ. The protocol was immunoSEQ multiplex PCR, while the TCRdb copy is restricted to in-frame clones and leaves out a portion. The data show more than 8,000 clones, with 60% to 65% seen just once and 15% to 20% held by the top ten. Cryopreserved PBMCs yielded approximately 2 micrograms of genomic DNA for TCR beta libraries. Details on this clone: Antigen: not known.

The material sequenced was PBMCs, taken before ibrutinib treatment. The receptor's source is a human donor with chronic lymphocytic leukemia. The chain links TRBV7-8 to TRBJ2-5; weak D call: TRBD1 (5 bases). The CDR3 here is CASSQQDGRVETQYF. DNA of the CDR3: TGTGCCAGCAGTCAGCAGGATGGCAGGGTAGAGACCCAGTACTTC.